These 29 T cell receptor beta chains originate from one sample sequenced in a study of T cell responses to AZD1222 COVID-19 vaccine. Assay: immunoSEQ multiplex PCR; the TCRdb copy retains only in-frame clones and omits some. The profile covers 90,000 to 110,000 clones, with 88% appearing a single time and 9.1% taken by the ten largest. This specimen consisted of peripheral blood, obtained on day 0 of AZD1222 vaccination. These receptors all stem from an adult in good health.

The chain couples TRBV7-6 to TRBJ2-1; TRBD2 matches at 10 bases. The CDR3 consists of 18 residues. V was clipped by 0 bases and J by 8 bases; unmatched bases: 13. Germline V lookup: CDR1 SGHVS, CDR2 FNYEAQ. CDR3 coding DNA: TGTGCCAGCAGCTTAGCGGAGACGGGAAGCGGGAGGGGATATGAGCAGTTCTTC. Residues: CASSLAETGSGRGYEQFF.

The rearrangement uses TRBV19 and TRBJ2-1; 10 bases match TRBD2. The length of the CDR3 is 13 residues. The junction had 3 bases not matched to a gene; V was cut back by 6 bases and J by 7 bases. From germline, CDR1 is LNHDA and CDR2 SQIVND (reference sequence). CDR3 in DNA: TGTGCCAGTAGCACACTAGCGGGGAATGAGCAGTTCTTC. Its translation is CASSTLAGNEQFF.

The V call is TRBV7-2, the J call TRBJ2-5; no clear D gene. The CDR3 runs to 15 residues. V was cut by 1 base and J by 5 bases, with 14 bases left in between. CDR1 SGHTA and CDR2 FQGNSA come from the germline V gene. Here the CDR3 reads CASSLVRLAGETQYF. In nucleotides, the CDR3 is TGTGCCAGCAGCTTAGTCAGGCTTGCAGGTGAGACCCAGTACTTC.

This clone was counted only a few times. This sequence joins TRBV19 and TRBJ1-6; 10 bases match TRBD1. V trimming: 7 bases; J trimming: 10 bases; junction bases outside the gene matches: 7. Germline CDR1 is LNHDA and CDR2 is SQIVND (reference sequence). The CDR3 is made up of 14 amino acids. CDR3 residues: CASTPGQGVSPLHF. DNA of the CDR3: TGTGCCAGTACTCCAGGACAGGGGGTATCACCCCTCCACTTT.

J is TRBJ2-7 and V is TRBV21-1; the D call of TRBD2 is as the table states it, not checked on the DNA. TRBV21-1 constitutes a pseudogene. This CDR3 has 20 residues. This chain's CDR3 is CASSKVGSSGSVPGSYEQYF. The CDR3 DNA reads as TGTGCCAGCAGCAAAGTCGGATCTAGCGGGAGTGTTCCAGGCTCCTACGAGCAGTACTTC.

The rearrangement joins TRBV29-1 to TRBJ1-2; D might be TRBD1 (5 bases). The V gene lost 5 bases and the J gene lost 6 bases, with 10 bases spanning the gap. Germline assignment: CDR1 SQVTM and CDR2 ANQGSEA. The length of the CDR3 is 11 residues. The CDR3 spells CSVTGPDGYTF. CDR3 coding DNA: TGCAGCGTTACGGGGCCCGATGGCTACACCTTC.

This rearrangement joins TRBV5-1 to TRBJ2-6; the D gene is possibly TRBD2 (6 bases). Germline values: CDR1 SGHRS, CDR2 YFSETQ. V dropped 1 base and J dropped 0 bases, with 11 bases sitting between them. The CDR3 extends over 17 amino acids. As DNA, the CDR3 is TGCGCCAGCAGCTTGCTGGCGGGGAGCTCTGGGGCCAACGTCCTGACTTTC. Amino acids: CASSLLAGSSGANVLTF.

The J gene is TRBJ1-2, the V gene TRBV3-1 (or the pseudogene TRBV3-2); D gene ambiguous. The V and J ends lost 2 bases and 4 bases respectively, with 11 bases between them. Germline loops: CDR1 LGHDT, CDR2 YNNKEL (reference sequence). CDR3 length: 14 residues. CDR3 sequence (DNA): TGTGCCAGCAGCCAATCCGCGGGCTCCTATGGCTACACCTTC. It is translated as CASSQSAGSYGYTF.

The chain employs TRBV5-8 and TRBJ1-2, with unresolved D. CDR1 SGHTS and CDR2 YDEGEE come from the germline V gene. This CDR3 region has 12 residues. V lost 7 bases to trimming and J lost 4 bases, with 11 bases between them. The DNA of the CDR3 is TGTGCCAGCGGAACAGAGGGCTATGGCTACACCTTC. Amino acids: CASGTEGYGYTF.

J is TRBJ1-2 and V is TRBV6-5; 10 bases match TRBD1. V was pared by 5 bases and J by 2 bases, with 2 bases of the junction left unmatched. Germline V gene sequence: CDR1 MNHEY, CDR2 SVGAGI. This CDR3 has 14 residues. The CDR3 here is CASSKDRGNYGYTF. In DNA form, the CDR3 reads TGTGCCAGCAGTAAGGACAGGGGGAACTATGGCTACACCTTC.

The chain joins TRBV19 to TRBJ2-7, with 7 nucleotides matching TRBD1. The CDR3 runs 15 residues. V lost 6 bases and J lost 0; bases outside the gene matches: 8. Germline V gene sequence: CDR1 LNHDA, CDR2 SQIVND (reference sequence). CDR3 protein: CASSRTGVGSYEQYF. CDR3 DNA sequence: TGTGCCAGTAGCAGAACAGGGGTGGGCTCCTACGAGCAGTACTTC.

The genes are TRBV5-1 and TRBJ2-1; TRBD2 is a possible D gene (5 bases). V shed 0 bases and J shed 2 bases, with 12 bases lying between them. This CDR3 spans 16 amino acids. Germline V gene lookup returns CDR1 SGHRS and CDR2 YFSETQ. The CDR3 spells CASSLGASTTYNEQFF. The CDR3 DNA reads TGCGCCAGCAGCTTGGGCGCTAGCACCACCTACAATGAGCAGTTCTTC. The full variable domain, rest sourced from reference TRBV5-1 and TRBJ2-1, is KAGVTQTPRYLIKTRGQQVTLSCSPISGHRSVSWYQQTPGQGLQFLFEYFSETQRNKGNFPGRFSGRQFSNSRSEMNVSTLELGDSALYLCASSLGASTTYNEQFFGPGTRLTVL.

The CDR3 loop reads CASSPARDRVNEQFF. Here the CDR3 DNA reads TGTGCCAGCAGCCCCGCTCGGGACAGGGTCAATGAGCAGTTCTTC. V usage is TRBV6-5 and J usage is TRBJ2-1, with TRBD1 matching over 9 bases. Per germline, CDR1 MNHEY and CDR2 SVGAGI. The CDR3 loop spans 15 amino acids. Trimming cost V 6 bases and J 6 bases; bases outside gene matches: 9.

This chain connects TRBV18 to TRBJ2-7; TRBD1 aligns across 7 bases. Germline CDR1 KGHSH, CDR2 LQKENI. The CDR3 runs to 14 residues. Losses at the gene ends were 0 bases for V and 5 bases for J; bases not matched to a gene: 4. The CDR3 is CASSPPVTGNEQYF. The DNA for the CDR3 is TGTGCCAGCTCACCACCGGTGACAGGGAACGAGCAGTACTTC.

This chain connects TRBV3-1 (or the pseudogene TRBV3-2) to TRBJ2-7; TRBD1 matches 9 bases. The CDR3 totals 14 residues. Trimming at V came to 5 bases and at J to 0 bases, leaving 2 bases not matched to a gene. Per the germline V gene, CDR1 is LGHDT and CDR2 is YNNKEL (reference sequence). CDR3 sequence reads: CASSTTGGSYEQYF. DNA for the CDR3: TGTGCCAGCAGCACGACAGGGGGCTCCTACGAGCAGTACTTC.

V usage is TRBV7-3 and J usage is TRBJ2-3; weak D call: TRBD2 (5 bases). The germline CDR1 and CDR2 sequences are SGHTA and FQGTGA. V was pared by 1 base and J by 1 base, with 12 bases between. CDR3 length: 16 residues. CDR3 sequence: CASSLIGSGRTDTQYF. The DNA for the CDR3 is TGTGCCAGCAGCTTAATCGGAAGCGGACGCACAGATACGCAGTATTTT.

The rearrangement joins TRBV28 to TRBJ1-2; no clear D gene. CDR3 length equals 10 residues. CDR1 MDHEN and CDR2 SYDVKM come from the germline V gene. Trimming took off 6 bases at V and 6 bases at J, with 5 bases between the two ends. The CDR3 loop reads CASRGDGYTF. CDR3 nucleotide sequence: TGTGCCAGCAGGGGAGATGGCTACACCTTC.

This clone is a singleton in its sample. This chain uses TRBV9 with TRBJ2-3; the D gene could be TRBD1 or TRBD2 (5 bases each). This CDR3 region has 18 residues. The V and J ends lost 0 bases and 6 bases respectively, with 23 bases between them. From germline, CDR1 is SGDLS and CDR2 YYNGEE. CDR3 protein: CASSVERGFGDGFDTQYF. CDR3 DNA sequence: TGTGCCAGCAGCGTAGAAAGGGGATTCGGGGACGGATTCGATACGCAGTATTTT.

This chain links TRBV11-3 with TRBJ2-3; TRBD1 aligns across 10 bases. This CDR3 is 15 amino acids long. CDR1 and CDR2 (germline): SGHNT, YENEEA. V lost 5 bases and J lost 1; bases outside the gene matches: 3. The CDR3 sequence is CASSRGTGGTDTQYF. Written as DNA, the CDR3 is TGTGCCAGCAGCCGAGGGACAGGGGGCACAGATACGCAGTATTTT.

The chain recombines TRBV4-2 with TRBJ1-5, with 9 nucleotides matching TRBD1. The V gene's germline CDR1 is LGHNA and CDR2 YNFKEQ. This CDR3 is built from 15 residues. V lost 2 bases and J lost 6; bases outside the gene matches: 5. In DNA form, the CDR3 reads TGTGCCAGCAGCCAACGGACAGGGGAGGGTCAGCCCCAGCATTTT. It translates to CASSQRTGEGQPQHF.

A word on this clone: Distinct nucleotide sequences in the sample also encode this CDR3. The V gene is TRBV5-1, the J gene TRBJ2-6; D call uncertain. The germline gives CDR1 SGHRS, CDR2 YFSETQ. Between the trimmed V and J ends, which lost 0 bases and 0 bases, there was a span of 4 bases. CDR3 length: 15 residues. CDR3 in amino acids: CASSLGGSGANVLTF. The CDR3 coding sequence is TGCGCCAGCAGCTTGGGTGGCTCTGGGGCCAACGTCCTGACTTTC.

The J gene is TRBJ1-1, the V gene TRBV2; 8 nucleotides align to TRBD1. CDR1 is SNHLY, CDR2 FYNNEI, per germline. CDR3 length: 14 amino acids. V lost 6 bases to trimming and J lost 5 bases; unmatched junction nucleotides: 8. This CDR3 is CASRAGGAWTEAFF. CDR3 nucleotides: TGTGCCAGCAGGGCAGGGGGCGCTTGGACTGAAGCTTTCTTT. The complete variable domain, with remaining parts taken from reference TRBV2 and TRBJ1-1, reads EPEVTQTPSHQVTQMGQEVILRCVPISNHLYFYWYRQILGQKVEFLVSFYNNEISEKSEIFDDQFSVERPDGSNFTLKIRSTKLEDSAMYFCASRAGGAWTEAFFGQGTRLTVV.

The V call is TRBV2, the J call TRBJ1-5; D not certain. CDR1 and CDR2 from the germline V gene are SNHLY and FYNNEI. Trimming shortened V by 3 bases and J by 3 bases, and 9 bases separated the two germline ends. CDR3 length: 14 residues. This CDR3 is CASSEGRNNQPQHF. Written as DNA, the CDR3 is TGTGCCAGCAGTGAGGGCAGGAACAATCAGCCCCAGCATTTT.

J is TRBJ1-1 and V is TRBV30; D is undetermined. The CDR3 spans 12 residues. Trimming removed 4 bases from V and 11 bases from J, with 17 bases in between. Germline lookup yields CDR1 GTSNPN and CDR2 SVGIG (reference sequence). The CDR3 region is CAWTLGPGRAFF. CDR3 nucleotide sequence: TGTGCCTGGACTCTCGGGCCCGGACGGGCTTTCTTT.

The genes are TRBV5-5 and TRBJ1-3; perhaps TRBD1 as D (6 bases). Germline assignment: CDR1 SGHKS and CDR2 YYEKEE (reference sequence). The CDR3 is 18 residues long. The germline V and J ends were trimmed by 3 bases and 0 bases, with 19 bases remaining between them. CDR3: CASSWASGAGFSGNTIYF. DNA of the CDR3: TGTGCCAGCAGCTGGGCGTCGGGGGCGGGATTCTCTGGAAACACCATATATTTT.

The chain combines TRBV18 with TRBJ2-2, with D maybe TRBD1 (5 bases). The CDR3 spans 16 residues. V was pared by 3 bases and J by 3 bases, with 14 bases between. The germline CDR1 and CDR2 sequences are KGHSH and LQKENI. The CDR3 sequence is CASSPPPFRDTGELFF. Here the CDR3 DNA reads TGTGCCAGCTCACCCCCACCATTCAGGGACACCGGGGAGCTGTTTTTT. Full variable domain (missing parts from reference TRBV18 and TRBJ2-2): NAGVMQNPRHLVRRRGQEARLRCSPMKGHSHVYWYRQLPEEGLKFMVYLQKENIIDESGMPKERFSAEFPKEGPSILRIQQVVRGDSAAYFCASSPPPFRDTGELFFGEGSRLTVL.

The J gene is TRBJ1-2, the V gene TRBV28; no reliable D call. The germline V gene encodes CDR1 MDHEN and CDR2 SYDVKM. The CDR3 runs 11 residues. Trimming took off 2 bases at V and 8 bases at J, with 6 bases between the two ends. CDR3 in amino acids: CASSLPEGYTF. CDR3 coding DNA: TGTGCCAGCAGTTTACCGGAAGGCTACACCTTC.

The V gene is TRBV7-3, the J gene TRBJ2-2, with a weak D call TRBD2 (5 bases). Germline V gives CDR1 SGHTA, CDR2 FQGTGA. Trimming shortened V by 5 bases and J by 5 bases, and 12 bases separated the two germline ends. The CDR3 runs to 14 residues. Here the CDR3 DNA reads TGTGCCAGCAGCCCCCCGGGATTTACCGGGGAGCTGTTTTTT. Encoded protein: CASSPPGFTGELFF. Based on the CDR3 plus reference TRBV7-3 and TRBJ2-2, the full variable domain is GAGVSQTPSNKVTEKGKYVELRCDPISGHTALYWYRQSLGQGPEFLIYFQGTGAADDSGLPNDRFFAVRPEGSVSTLKIQRTERGDSAVYLCASSPPGFTGELFFGEGSRLTVL.

The rearrangement links TRBV12-3 or TRBV12-4 to TRBJ1-2; D is possibly TRBD1 (6 bases). Trimming pared 3 bases from V and 8 bases from J, leaving 10 bases between. The length of the CDR3 is 12 residues. This CDR3 is CASSFLTGGYTF. CDR3 coding DNA: TGTGCCAGCAGTTTCTTGACAGGAGGCTACACCTTC.